The 20 T cell receptor beta chains given below trace back to one sample, sequenced in a study of vaccination effects on CD4 cells after COVID-19. Clones were sequenced by immunoSEQ multiplex PCR, and TCRdb holds only the in-frame ones, with some missing. This sample has about 34,000 clones, with around four fifths found just once. These TCRs' antigens remain unknown. Prior to sequencing, the ViraFEST assay stimulated PBMC with viral peptide pools, which expanded the antigen-specific CD4+ T cells. With 10 to 11 days of culture completed, CD4+ T cells were isolated. Vaccinated recipients, who were negative for nucleocapsid antibodies, had no history of SARS-CoV-2 infection. Sequencing was performed on CD4+ T cells from PBMCs cultured with HCoV-OC43 spike peptides, taken before COVID-19 vaccination. As for subset: HCoV-OC43 spike overlapping peptide pool stimulation. The receptors here all came from a human donor who received a COVID-19 vaccine.

This sequence joins TRBV28 and TRBJ1-2; possibly TRBD1 for D (6 bases). The germline CDR1 and CDR2 sequences are MDHEN and SYDVKM. The V end lost 3 bases, the J end lost 3 bases, and 11 bases lay between the germline ends. The CDR3 length is 14 residues. CDR3 nucleotide sequence: TGTGCCAGCAGTTTGGCAGGGGCTCACTATGGCTACACCTTC. Its translation: CASSLAGAHYGYTF.

The rearrangement links TRBV24-1 to TRBJ2-3; D remains unclear. CDR3 length equals 12 residues. Germline lookup yields CDR1 KGHDR and CDR2 SFDVKD. V lost 1 base and J lost 6, with 4 bases in between. This CDR3 is CATSDFRDTQYF. The DNA of the CDR3 is TGTGCCACCAGTGATTTCAGGGATACGCAGTATTTT.

A few counts support this clone. V is TRBV7-2 and J is TRBJ1-1, with 8 bases matching TRBD1. Germline V CDR1 and CDR2: SGHTA, FQGNSA. This CDR3 region has 13 residues. Trimming at V came to 5 bases and at J to 5 bases, leaving 4 bases not matched to a gene. In nucleotides, the CDR3 is TGTGCCAGCAGCGCGAGACAGGGGACTGAAGCTTTCTTT. Translated, it gives CASSARQGTEAFF.

This clone has just a few counts. The gene calls are TRBV2 and TRBJ2-7, with D perhaps matching TRBD1 (6 bases). CDR3 length: 14 residues. V was clipped by 4 bases and J by 0 bases, with 10 bases between them. Per the germline V gene, CDR1 is SNHLY and CDR2 is FYNNEI. CDR3 nucleotides: TGTGCCAGCAGTGGGCAGGGGATCTCCTACGAGCAGTACTTC. Its protein is CASSGQGISYEQYF.

The chain has TRBV12-5 and TRBJ2-5; 12 bases map to TRBD2. CDR3 length: 16 amino acids. Germline V gene sequence: CDR1 LGHNT, CDR2 FRNRAP. J lost 4 bases, V lost 0 bases, and 3 bases had no gene match. The CDR3 loop is CASGLVLAGGGETQYF. CDR3 nucleotide sequence: TGTGCTAGTGGTTTGGTACTAGCGGGGGGCGGAGAGACCCAGTACTTC.

This sequence joins TRBV3-1 (or the pseudogene TRBV3-2) and TRBJ2-7, with 14 bases matching TRBD2. Germline CDR1 LGHDT, CDR2 YNNKEL (reference sequence). CDR3 length: 16 residues. The trim removed 2 bases at V and 7 bases at J, leaving 7 bases unmatched. The CDR3 DNA reads TGTGCCAGCAGCCAATCGACTAGCGGGAGGGCACGTGAGCAGTACTTC. Its protein is CASSQSTSGRAREQYF.

The chain couples TRBV2 to TRBJ1-3, with D perhaps TRBD1 (6 bases). The CDR3 length is 14 residues. Trimming removed 7 bases at V and 3 bases at J, with 13 bases between. Germline lookup yields CDR1 SNHLY and CDR2 FYNNEI. The CDR3 region has the DNA TGTGCCAGCAAGGGGGGCGCAGGTGGAAACACCATATATTTT. The encoded protein is CASKGGAGGNTIYF. Full variable domain (rest looked up from reference TRBV2 and TRBJ1-3): EPEVTQTPSHQVTQMGQEVILRCVPISNHLYFYWYRQILGQKVEFLVSFYNNEISEKSEIFDDQFSVERPDGSNFTLKIRSTKLEDSAMYFCASKGGAGGNTIYFGEGSWLTVV.

The chain joins TRBV2 to TRBJ1-4; D ambiguous. Germline lookup yields CDR1 SNHLY and CDR2 FYNNEI. The CDR3 length is 16 residues. The V end was cut by 4 bases, the J end by 4 bases, with 16 bases between. This CDR3 reads CASSVMEVSFNEKLFF. CDR3 nucleotide sequence: TGTGCCAGCAGTGTTATGGAAGTTTCTTTTAATGAAAAACTGTTTTTT.

The V gene is TRBV3-1 (or the pseudogene TRBV3-2), the J gene TRBJ1-2, with 7 bases identical to TRBD1. Germline V gives CDR1 LGHDT, CDR2 YNNKEL (reference sequence). Trimming took 0 bases from V and 7 from J; bases not matched to a gene: 8. The CDR3 loop spans 15 amino acids. The CDR3 here is CASSQDLAGGGGYTF. Written as DNA, the CDR3 is TGTGCCAGCAGCCAAGATCTGGCAGGGGGAGGTGGCTACACCTTC.

V gene TRBV20-1 combines with J gene TRBJ2-7, with a tentative D call TRBD2 (5 bases). V lost 1 base and J 7 bases, leaving 8 bases between the germline ends. This CDR3 comprises 11 residues. In germline, CDR1 is DFQATT, CDR2 SNEGSKA (reference sequence). In DNA form, the CDR3 reads TGCAGTGCTAGAGGGAGGAGGGAGCAGTACTTC. It translates to CSARGRREQYF.

The chain links TRBV5-1 to TRBJ1-2, with a tentative D call TRBD1 (6 bases). The CDR3 length is 13 residues. CDR1 and CDR2 (germline): SGHRS, YFSETQ. V lost 5 bases to trimming and J lost 6 bases, with 14 bases between them. The CDR3 sequence: CASRPDRYDGYTF. CDR3 nucleotides: TGCGCCAGCAGACCTGACAGGTACGATGGCTACACCTTC. The full variable domain, rest sourced from reference TRBV5-1 and TRBJ1-2, is KAGVTQTPRYLIKTRGQQVTLSCSPISGHRSVSWYQQTPGQGLQFLFEYFSETQRNKGNFPGRFSGRQFSNSRSEMNVSTLELGDSALYLCASRPDRYDGYTFGSGTRLTVV.

V gene TRBV5-4 combines with J gene TRBJ1-1; D call uncertain. In germline, CDR1 is SGHNT, CDR2 YYREEE (reference sequence). V lost 0 bases, J lost 3 bases, and 3 bases lay in between. The CDR3 runs to 12 residues. The CDR3 DNA follows: TGTGCCAGCAGCTTGGGTCACACTGAAGCTTTCTTT. Its translation: CASSLGHTEAFF. Full variable domain (missing parts from reference TRBV5-4 and TRBJ1-1): ETGVTQSPTHLIKTRGQQVTLRCSSQSGHNTVSWYQQALGQGPQFIFQYYREEENGRGNFPPRFSGLQFPNYSSELNVNALELDDSALYLCASSLGHTEAFFGQGTRLTVV.

The genes are TRBV19 and TRBJ2-6; TRBD1 is a possible D gene (5 bases). Germline CDR1 is LNHDA and CDR2 is SQIVND (reference sequence). The length of the CDR3 is 15 residues. V was clipped by 3 bases and J by 4 bases, with 10 bases between them. CDR3 bases: TGTGCCAGTAGTATTTGGGGCGTGGGGGCCAACGTCCTGACTTTC. It specifies CASSIWGVGANVLTF.

The rearrangement joins TRBV5-8 to TRBJ2-4, with a possible D match to TRBD1 (6 bases). The ends were cut back, 10 bases at V and 0 bases at J, with 14 bases in the middle. Germline V gene lookup returns CDR1 SGHTS and CDR2 YDEGEE. The CDR3 has 14 residues. In DNA, the CDR3 is TGTGCCGGGACAATCACTATAGCCAAAAACATTCAGTACTTC. The encoded protein is CAGTITIAKNIQYF.

The rearrangement uses TRBV30 and TRBJ2-7; no definite D call. The V gene lost 4 bases and the J gene lost 4 bases, with 14 bases spanning the gap. Per the germline V gene, CDR1 is GTSNPN and CDR2 is SVGIG (reference sequence). The CDR3 totals 13 residues. The CDR3 coding sequence is TGTGCCTGGATAAAGGACGCCCCTTACGAGCAGTACTTC. This translates into CAWIKDAPYEQYF.

The gene calls are TRBV4-1 and TRBJ2-7, with 7 nucleotides matching TRBD2. V shed 0 bases, J shed 2 bases, and the junction held 4 bases outside the gene matches. The CDR3 sequence is 15 residues long. The V gene's germline CDR1 is MGHRA and CDR2 YSYEKL. CDR3 region: CASSQDGEGTYEQYF. The CDR3, as DNA: TGCGCCAGCAGCCAAGATGGGGAGGGAACCTACGAGCAGTACTTC.

V usage is TRBV10-3 and J usage is TRBJ1-4, with 7 bases fitting TRBD1. CDR1 and CDR2 (germline): ENHRY, SYGVKD. This CDR3 is 17 amino acids long. Losses at the gene ends were 1 base for V and 5 bases for J; bases not matched to a gene: 10. The CDR3 nucleotides read TGTGCCATCAGTGAGTGGGGCCTCGGGACAGCAAATGAAAAACTGTTTTTT. Protein: CAISEWGLGTANEKLFF.

The rearrangement links TRBV28 to TRBJ1-2; D is uncertain. V was trimmed by 5 bases and J by 1 base, leaving 14 bases between them. CDR3 length: 15 amino acids. CDR1 and CDR2 from the germline V gene are MDHEN and SYDVKM. Written as DNA, the CDR3 is TGTGCCAGCAGTCCGTCTTTGGACGGTAACTATGGCTACACCTTC. Translating it yields CASSPSLDGNYGYTF.

There are a few counts of this clone. This sequence joins TRBV5-1 and TRBJ1-1; weak D call: TRBD1 (5 bases). CDR1 is SGHRS and CDR2 is YFSETQ in the germline V gene. This CDR3 contains 15 residues. The V and J ends lost 0 bases and 0 bases respectively, with 9 bases between them. The CDR3 DNA reads as TGCGCCAGCAGCTTGGTAACGGGGGTGAACACTGAAGCTTTCTTT. This gives the protein CASSLVTGVNTEAFF.

The J gene is TRBJ1-2, the V gene TRBV2; no firm D call. Looked up from germline, CDR1 is SNHLY and CDR2 is FYNNEI. CDR3 size: 14 residues. V shed 1 base and J shed 2 bases, with 8 bases lying between them. For the CDR3, the DNA is TGTGCCAGCAGTGAAGGGGTAATGAACTATGGCTACACCTTC. This encodes CASSEGVMNYGYTF. Combining the CDR3 with reference TRBV2 and TRBJ1-2 gives the whole variable domain EPEVTQTPSHQVTQMGQEVILRCVPISNHLYFYWYRQILGQKVEFLVSFYNNEISEKSEIFDDQFSVERPDGSNFTLKIRSTKLEDSAMYFCASSEGVMNYGYTFGSGTRLTVV.